The clone carrying this TCR beta chain occurred many times. The antigen is not known. The germline V gene encodes CDR1 SNHLY and CDR2 FYNNEI. The CDR3 is made up of 14 amino acids. Trimming pared 7 bases from V and 4 bases from J, leaving 16 bases between. Construction of TCR beta libraries relied on iRepertoire HTBI primers and on Arm-PCR targeting CDR3 regions. Authors' methods: The study identified about 60 TRBV and about 14 TRBJ segments across samples. TCRdb re-called the multiplex PCR reads with MiXCR, one entry per CDR3 protein. TCRdb's processing, not the study's, gives the V and J calls here. There are 400,000 to 500,000 distinct CDR3 sequences in the sample; roughly 20% occur only once, and 6.5% to 10% lies in the top ten. Time point of the sample: persistent/refractory GD, antithyroid drugs over 5 years with positive TRAb. RNA extracted from PBMCs served as the sequencing template. Guidelines of the American Thyroid Association were used to diagnose Graves' disease.

This entry belongs to a study of regulatory T cells in long-lasting Graves disease. General study results and limits: Persistent disease showed a preference for TRBV28, TRBJ1-2 and TRBJ2-5.

The receptor was isolated from a female donor with Graves disease. V gene TRBV2 combines with J gene TRBJ1-1; D perhaps matches TRBD1 (5 bases). The specimen was peripheral blood mononuclear cells (PBMCs), collected when the disease was refractory, from a patient treated with antithyroid drugs. DNA for the CDR3: TGTGCCAGCAATCCTGCCGGGGCCCTCACTGAAGCTTTCTTT. As protein: CASNPAGALTEAFF.